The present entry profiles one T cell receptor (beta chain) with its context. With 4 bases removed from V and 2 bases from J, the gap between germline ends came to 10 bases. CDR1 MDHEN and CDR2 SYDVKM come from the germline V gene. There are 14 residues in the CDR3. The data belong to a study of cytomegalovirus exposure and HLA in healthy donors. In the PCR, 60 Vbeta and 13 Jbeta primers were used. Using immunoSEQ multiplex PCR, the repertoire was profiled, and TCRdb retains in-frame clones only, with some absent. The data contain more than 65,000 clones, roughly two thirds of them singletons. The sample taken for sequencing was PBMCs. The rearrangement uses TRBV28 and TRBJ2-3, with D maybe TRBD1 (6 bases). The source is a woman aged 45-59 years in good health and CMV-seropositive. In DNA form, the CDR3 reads TGTGCCAGCAGTTCAACAGGGCCCACAGATACGCAGTATTTT. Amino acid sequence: CASSSTGPTDTQYF.